Sequencing of this T cell receptor (beta chain) was carried out in a study of T cells in Graves' hyperthyroidism and ophthalmopathy. Whole-study findings and limits: The model foresaw ophthalmopathy a median around seven months prior to onset.

This clonotype was found a few times. Antigen specificity is unknown. Exclusion followed for patients with uncontrolled infection, other autoimmune disease, pregnancy or lactation. Clinical symptoms, serum thyroxine and TRAb, thyroid ultrasound and orbital computed tomography together formed the diagnostic basis. TCR beta CDR3 region amplification was performed from RNA transcripts. First-round RT-PCR with HTBI primers amplified the TCR CDR3 region. One entry per CDR3 protein results from TCRdb running MiXCR on the multiplex PCR reads. This table holds under 350,000 distinct CDR3 sequences, approximately 17% found once. The TCR originated in a woman in her sixties with Graves' ophthalmopathy. The sequenced sample was blood.

The CDR3 here is CASSPRGQGVEKLFF. CDR3 in DNA: TGTGCCAGTAGTCCACGGGGACAGGGAGTGGAAAAACTGTTTTTT. V and J are TRBV19 and TRBJ1-4; 9 bases line up with TRBD1. CDR1 is LNHDA, CDR2 SQIVND, per germline (reference sequence). This CDR3 region has 15 residues. Germline trimming cut 5 bases from V and 8 bases from J; bases unmatched to any gene: 9.